This TCR beta chain was obtained from a study of blood T cell repertoires in COVID-19. Overall study context: Samples came from the United States, Italy and Spain, spanning acute and convalescent COVID-19.

Germline assignment: CDR1 SGHRS and CDR2 YFSETQ. The CDR3 loop spans 17 amino acids. V gave up 3 bases and J gave up 6 bases; unmatched junction bases: 7. The data were produced by immunoSEQ multiplex PCR, yet TCRdb's version contains in-frame clones alone and is incomplete. The sample holds about 250,000 clones, approximately 89% seen once. Patients of the Seattle cohort, enrolled during active infection, were followed longitudinally. The clonotype originates from a woman younger than 45 with COVID-19, enrolled during active disease. The sample consisted of peripheral blood. The chain carries TRBV5-1 and TRBJ2-3, with 16 bases matching TRBD2. CDR3: CASSSGLAGGPRDTQYF. For the CDR3, the DNA is TGCGCCAGCAGCTCGGGACTAGCGGGAGGGCCAAGGGATACGCAGTATTTT.